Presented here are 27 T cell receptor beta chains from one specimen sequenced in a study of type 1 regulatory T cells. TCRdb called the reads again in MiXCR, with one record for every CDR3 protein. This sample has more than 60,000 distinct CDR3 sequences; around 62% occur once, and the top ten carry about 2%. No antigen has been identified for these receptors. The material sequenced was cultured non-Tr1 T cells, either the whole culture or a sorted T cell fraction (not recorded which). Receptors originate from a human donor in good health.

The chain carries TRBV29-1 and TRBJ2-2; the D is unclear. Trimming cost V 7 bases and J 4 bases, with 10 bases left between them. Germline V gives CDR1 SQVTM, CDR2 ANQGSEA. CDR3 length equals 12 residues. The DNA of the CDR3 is TGCAGCGGTACGGCTGGCACCGGGGAGCTGTTTTTT. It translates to CSGTAGTGELFF.

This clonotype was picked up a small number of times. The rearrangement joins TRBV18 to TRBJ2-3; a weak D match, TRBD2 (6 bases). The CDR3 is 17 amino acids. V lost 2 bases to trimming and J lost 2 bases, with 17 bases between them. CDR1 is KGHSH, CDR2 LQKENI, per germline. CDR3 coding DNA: TGTGCCAGCTCACCAGGAGGCTTAGCGGCAAACACAGATACGCAGTATTTT. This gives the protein CASSPGGLAANTDTQYF.

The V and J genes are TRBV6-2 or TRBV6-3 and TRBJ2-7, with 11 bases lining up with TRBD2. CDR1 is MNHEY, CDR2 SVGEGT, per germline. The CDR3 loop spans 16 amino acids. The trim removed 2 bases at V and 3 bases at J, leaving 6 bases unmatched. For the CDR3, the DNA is TGTGCCAGCAGTTACCATCCAACTAGCGGGAGCTACGAGCAGTACTTC. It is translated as CASSYHPTSGSYEQYF.

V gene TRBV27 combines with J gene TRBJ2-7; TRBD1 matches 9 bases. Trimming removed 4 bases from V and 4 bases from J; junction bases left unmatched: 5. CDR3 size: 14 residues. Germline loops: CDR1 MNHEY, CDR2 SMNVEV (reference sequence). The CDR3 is CASSSGTGPYEQYF. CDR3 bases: TGTGCCAGCAGTTCCGGGACAGGGCCATACGAGCAGTACTTC.

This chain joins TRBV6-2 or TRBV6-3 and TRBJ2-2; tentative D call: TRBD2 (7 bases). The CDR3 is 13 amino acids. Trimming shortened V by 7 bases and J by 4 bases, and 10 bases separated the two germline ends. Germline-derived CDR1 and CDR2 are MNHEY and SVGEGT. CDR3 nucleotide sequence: TGTGCCAGCAAGGGAGGGGGCACCGGGGAGCTGTTTTTT. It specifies CASKGGGTGELFF.

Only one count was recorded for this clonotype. Written as DNA, the CDR3 is TGTGCCAGCAGCCAAGGGACTAGCGGGAGGGGGAGCTCCTACGAGCAGTACTTC. Its translation: CASSQGTSGRGSSYEQYF. The genes are TRBV7-2 and TRBJ2-7; 16 nucleotides line up with TRBD2. V lost 5 bases and J lost 0; bases outside the gene matches: 7. The germline V gene encodes CDR1 SGHTA and CDR2 FQGNSA. The CDR3 totals 18 residues.

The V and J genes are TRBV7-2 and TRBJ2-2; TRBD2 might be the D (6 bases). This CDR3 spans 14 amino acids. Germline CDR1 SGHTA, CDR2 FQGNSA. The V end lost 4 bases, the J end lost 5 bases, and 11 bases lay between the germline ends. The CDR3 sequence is CASSYRLVTGELFF. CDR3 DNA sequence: TGTGCCAGCAGCTACCGACTAGTGACCGGGGAGCTGTTTTTT.

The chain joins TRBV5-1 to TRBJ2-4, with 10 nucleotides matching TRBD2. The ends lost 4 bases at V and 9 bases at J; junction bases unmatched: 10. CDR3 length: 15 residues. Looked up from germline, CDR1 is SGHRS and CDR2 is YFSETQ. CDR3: CASSPSGREEGIQYF. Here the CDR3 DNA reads TGCGCCAGCAGCCCAAGCGGGAGGGAGGAAGGCATTCAGTACTTC.

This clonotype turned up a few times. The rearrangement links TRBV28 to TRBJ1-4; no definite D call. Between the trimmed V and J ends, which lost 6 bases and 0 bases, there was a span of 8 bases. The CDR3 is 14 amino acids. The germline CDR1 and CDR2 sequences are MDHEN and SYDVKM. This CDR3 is CASSSGSTNEKLFF. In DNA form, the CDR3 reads TGTGCCAGCAGCAGTGGGTCAACTAATGAAAAACTGTTTTTT.

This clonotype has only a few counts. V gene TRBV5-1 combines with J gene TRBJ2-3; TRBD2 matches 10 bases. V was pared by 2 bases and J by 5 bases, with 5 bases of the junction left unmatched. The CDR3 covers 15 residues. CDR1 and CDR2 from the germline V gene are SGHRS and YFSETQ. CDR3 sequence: CASSFMIAGGDTQYF. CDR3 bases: TGCGCCAGCAGCTTTATGATAGCGGGAGGAGATACGCAGTATTTT.

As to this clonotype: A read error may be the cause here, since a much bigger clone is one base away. CDR3 coding DNA: TGTGCCAGCAGCTCCGGTTATAGCGGGAGGGGCGAGCAGTTCTTC. This translates into CASSSGYSGRGEQFF. The V and J genes are TRBV5-5 and TRBJ2-1; 11 bases line up with TRBD2. There are 15 residues in the CDR3. The V segment lost 3 bases and the J segment 10 bases; nucleotides outside the gene matches: 9. The germline gives CDR1 SGHKS, CDR2 YYEKEE (reference sequence).

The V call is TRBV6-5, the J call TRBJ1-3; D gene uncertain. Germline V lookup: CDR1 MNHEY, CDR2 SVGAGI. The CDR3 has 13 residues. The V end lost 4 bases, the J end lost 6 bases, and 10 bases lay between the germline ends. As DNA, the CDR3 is TGTGCCAGCAGTTCCAGCGTAAAAAACACCATATATTTT. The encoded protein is CASSSSVKNTIYF.

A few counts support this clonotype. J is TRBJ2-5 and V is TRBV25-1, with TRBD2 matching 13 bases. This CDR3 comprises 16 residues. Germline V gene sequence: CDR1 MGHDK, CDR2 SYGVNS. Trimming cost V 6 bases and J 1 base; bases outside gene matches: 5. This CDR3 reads CASSPGLAGSQETQYF. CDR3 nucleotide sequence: TGTGCCAGCAGCCCGGGACTAGCGGGATCCCAAGAGACCCAGTACTTC.

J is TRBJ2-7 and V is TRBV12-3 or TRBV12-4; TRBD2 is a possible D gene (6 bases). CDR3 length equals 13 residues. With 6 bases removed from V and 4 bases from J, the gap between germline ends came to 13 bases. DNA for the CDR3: TGTGCCAGCAGCTATCAGGAGGGTTACGAGCAGTACTTC. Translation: CASSYQEGYEQYF.

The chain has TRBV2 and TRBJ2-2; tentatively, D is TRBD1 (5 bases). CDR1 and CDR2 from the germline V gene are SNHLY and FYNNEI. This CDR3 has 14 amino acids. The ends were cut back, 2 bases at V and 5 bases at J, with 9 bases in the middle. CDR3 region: CASSERTGTGELFF. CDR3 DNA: TGTGCCAGCAGTGAACGCACAGGTACCGGGGAGCTGTTTTTT.

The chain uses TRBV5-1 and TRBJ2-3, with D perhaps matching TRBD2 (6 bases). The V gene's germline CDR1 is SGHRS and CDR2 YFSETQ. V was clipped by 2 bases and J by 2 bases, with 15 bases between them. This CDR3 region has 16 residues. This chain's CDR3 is CASSLNSGAFTDTQYF. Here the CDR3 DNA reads TGCGCCAGCAGCTTAAATAGCGGCGCGTTCACAGATACGCAGTATTTT.

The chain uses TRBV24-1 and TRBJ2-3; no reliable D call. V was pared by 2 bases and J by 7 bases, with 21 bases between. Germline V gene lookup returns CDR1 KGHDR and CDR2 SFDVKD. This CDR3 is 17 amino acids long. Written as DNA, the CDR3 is TGTGCCACCAGTGATTGGGCTTTGGGCAGGATCAGCCATACGCAGTATTTT. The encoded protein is CATSDWALGRISHTQYF.

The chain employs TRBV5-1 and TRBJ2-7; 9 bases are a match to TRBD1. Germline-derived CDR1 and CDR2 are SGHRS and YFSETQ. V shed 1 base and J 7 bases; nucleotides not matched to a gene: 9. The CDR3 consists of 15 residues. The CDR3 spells CASSLPGDRVGEQYF. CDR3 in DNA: TGCGCCAGCAGCTTGCCCGGGGACAGGGTTGGGGAGCAGTACTTC.

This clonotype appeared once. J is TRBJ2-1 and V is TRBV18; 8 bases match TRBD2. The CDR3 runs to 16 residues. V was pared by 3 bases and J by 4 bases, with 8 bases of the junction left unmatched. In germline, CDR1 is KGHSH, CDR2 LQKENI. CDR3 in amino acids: CASSPMNVAGYNEQFF. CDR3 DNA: TGTGCCAGCTCACCTATGAACGTAGCGGGGTACAATGAGCAGTTCTTC.

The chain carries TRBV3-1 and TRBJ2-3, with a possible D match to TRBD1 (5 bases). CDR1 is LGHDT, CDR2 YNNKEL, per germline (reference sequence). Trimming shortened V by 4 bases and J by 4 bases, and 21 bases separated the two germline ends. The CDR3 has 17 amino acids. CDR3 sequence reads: CASSRGVGIQGADTQYF. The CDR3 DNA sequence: TGTGCCAGCAGCCGCGGAGTAGGGATACAAGGGGCAGATACGCAGTATTTT.

CDR3 sequence reads: CASSLTGGRATDTQYF. The CDR3 DNA reads as TGTGCCAGCAGCTTAACAGGCGGGAGGGCCACAGATACGCAGTATTTT. This chain links TRBV7-9 with TRBJ2-3; 9 bases are shared with TRBD2. Germline values: CDR1 SEHNR, CDR2 FQNEAQ (reference sequence). The CDR3 contains 16 residues. Losses at the gene ends were 2 bases for V and 2 bases for J; bases not matched to a gene: 5.

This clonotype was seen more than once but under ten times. CDR3 residues: CASSLDSGRSQETQYF. The CDR3 nucleotides are TGTGCCAGCAGCTTGGATAGCGGGAGGAGCCAAGAGACCCAGTACTTC. This chain connects TRBV5-4 to TRBJ2-5, with 10 bases matching TRBD2. Looked up from germline, CDR1 is SGHNT and CDR2 is YYREEE (reference sequence). This CDR3 contains 16 residues. J gave up 1 base and V 0 bases, and 3 bases lay outside the gene matches.

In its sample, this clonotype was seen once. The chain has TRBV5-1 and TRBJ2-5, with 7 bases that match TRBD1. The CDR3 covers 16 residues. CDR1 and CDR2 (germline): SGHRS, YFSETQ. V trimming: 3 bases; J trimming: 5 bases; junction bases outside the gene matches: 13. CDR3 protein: CASSSRDSVKGETQYF. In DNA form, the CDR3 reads TGCGCCAGCAGCTCACGGGACAGCGTGAAAGGGGAGACCCAGTACTTC.

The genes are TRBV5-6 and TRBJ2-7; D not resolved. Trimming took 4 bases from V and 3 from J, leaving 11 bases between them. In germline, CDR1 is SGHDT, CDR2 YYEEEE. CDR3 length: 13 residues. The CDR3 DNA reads TGTGCCAGCAGCCCACGACAAAGCTACGAGCAGTACTTC. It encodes CASSPRQSYEQYF.

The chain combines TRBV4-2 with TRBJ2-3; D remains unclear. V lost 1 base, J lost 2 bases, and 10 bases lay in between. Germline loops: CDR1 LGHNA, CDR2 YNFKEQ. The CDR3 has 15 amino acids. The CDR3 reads CASSQVRMDTDTQYF. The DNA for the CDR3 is TGTGCCAGCAGCCAAGTACGGATGGACACAGATACGCAGTATTTT.

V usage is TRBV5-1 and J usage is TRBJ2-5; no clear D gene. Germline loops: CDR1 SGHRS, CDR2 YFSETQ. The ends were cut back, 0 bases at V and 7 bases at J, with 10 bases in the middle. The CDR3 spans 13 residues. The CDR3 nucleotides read TGCGCCAGCAGCTTGGGAGAGGTTGGGACCCAGTACTTC. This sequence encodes CASSLGEVGTQYF.

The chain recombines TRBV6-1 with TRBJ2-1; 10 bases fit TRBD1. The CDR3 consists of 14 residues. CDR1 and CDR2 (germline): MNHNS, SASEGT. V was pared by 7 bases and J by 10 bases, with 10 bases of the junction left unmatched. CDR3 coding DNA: TGTGCCAGCACCCCGACAGGGGGCATAGGGGAGCAGTTCTTC. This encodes CASTPTGGIGEQFF.